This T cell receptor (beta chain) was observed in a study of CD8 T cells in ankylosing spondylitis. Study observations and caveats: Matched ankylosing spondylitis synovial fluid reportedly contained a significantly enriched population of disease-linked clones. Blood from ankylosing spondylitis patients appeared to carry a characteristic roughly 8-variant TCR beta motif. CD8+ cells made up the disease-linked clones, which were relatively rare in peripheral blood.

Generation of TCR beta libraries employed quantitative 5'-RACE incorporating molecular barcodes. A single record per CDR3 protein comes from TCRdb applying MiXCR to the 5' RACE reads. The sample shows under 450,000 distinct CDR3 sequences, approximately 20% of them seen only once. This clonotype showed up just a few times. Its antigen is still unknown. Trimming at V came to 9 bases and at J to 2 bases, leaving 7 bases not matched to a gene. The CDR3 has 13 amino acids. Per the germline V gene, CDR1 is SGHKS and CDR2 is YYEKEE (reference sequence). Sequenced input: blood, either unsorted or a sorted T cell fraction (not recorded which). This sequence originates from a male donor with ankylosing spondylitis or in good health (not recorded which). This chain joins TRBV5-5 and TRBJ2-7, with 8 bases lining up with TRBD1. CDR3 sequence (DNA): TGTGCCAACGCGGGACAGGTGACCTACGAGCAGTACTTC. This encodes CANAGQVTYEQYF.